The text below deals with one TCR beta chain. Under the authors' procedure: Reference gene primers were amplified, and this amplification served to estimate nucleated cell counts. TCRdb keeps only in-frame clones here, not all; method: immunoSEQ multiplex PCR. V, J and clone size are those of that table, while D and trimming were read from the DNA. Of 270,000 or so clones in the sample, about 76% were seen once. This specimen comes from a study of blood T cell repertoires in COVID-19. The TCR originated in a woman aged 55-70 years with active or convalescent COVID-19. Sequencing was done on a sample of peripheral blood.

The CDR3 nucleotides read TGTGCCAGCAGTTTGGACAGTGAAGCTTTCTTT. Translating gives CASSLDSEAFF. The chain is built from TRBV12-3 or TRBV12-4 and TRBJ1-1; possibly TRBD1 for D (6 bases). There are 11 residues in the CDR3. The V end was cut by 3 bases, the J end by 7 bases, with 6 bases between.